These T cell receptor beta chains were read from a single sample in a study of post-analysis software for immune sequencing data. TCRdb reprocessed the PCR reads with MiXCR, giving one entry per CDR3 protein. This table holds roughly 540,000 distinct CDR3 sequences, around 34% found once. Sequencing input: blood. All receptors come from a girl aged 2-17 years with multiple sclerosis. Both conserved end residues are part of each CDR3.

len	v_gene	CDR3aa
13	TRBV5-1	CASSLRQTGEAFF
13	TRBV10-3	CAIRDGPTETQYF
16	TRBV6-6	CASRDRTGSLNTEAFF
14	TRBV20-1	CSARVVRGQETQYF
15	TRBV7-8	CASSVVDGRGGGYTF
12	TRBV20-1	CSARTGGDEQYF
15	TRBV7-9	CASSESTGGEETQYF
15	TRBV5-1	CASSSSTGVGSPLHF
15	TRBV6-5	CASSRLRDGTYGYTF
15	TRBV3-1	CASSQEGDGANVLTF
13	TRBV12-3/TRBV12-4	CASSYRDTYGYTF
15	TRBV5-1	CASRSGGVPTDAQYF
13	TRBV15	CATSRSESSGYTF
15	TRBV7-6	CASSLGRRPYNEQFF
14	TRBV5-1	CASTGQGLWNEQFF
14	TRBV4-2	CASSASRGPTEAFF
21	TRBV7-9	CASSLRAFWGAGAGENTEAFF
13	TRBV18	CASSPADTREAFF
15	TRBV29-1	CSVEILAAGTDTQYF
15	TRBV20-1	CSARVGGWNNSPLHF
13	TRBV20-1	CRRRRMQGGEQYF
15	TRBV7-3	CASSLNAGAYNEQFF
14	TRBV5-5	CASSLVGILDIQYF
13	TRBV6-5	CASKGLSAGGYTF
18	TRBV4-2	CASSQDGTSVLESYEQYF